Reported below is one T cell receptor (beta chain). In its sample, this clonotype was seen a few times. Its antigen remains undetermined. Nothing much larger sits one base from this clone, and base qualities are not available. The CDR3 sequence holds 15 residues, the cysteine and phenylalanine included. Only CDR3 DNA is held: 45 bases, read in frame from base 1. According to the germline V gene (reference sequence), CDR1 reads DFQATT and CDR2 reads SNEGSKA. The trim is 1 base for V and 4 bases for J, with a gap of 16 bases between the germline ends. The data were taken from a study of patients and donors after allogeneic stem cell transplantation (dated by TCRdb to 2020 to 2022). Receptor amplification or capture employed RT-PCR. The reads were generated on a NextSeq 550. Through fastp at Q25 and MiXCR, TCRdb rebuilt clones from the public reads, retaining in-frame beta chains. A single entry per CDR3 protein holds the most common genes and DNA from its merged rows. This sample comprises more than 850,000 distinct CDR3 sequences, roughly 17% of them detected only once. Jointly, the top ten make up roughly 6.4% of the sample.

Sequences were obtained from blood, either unsorted or a sorted T cell fraction (not recorded which). The sequence is built from TRBV20-1 and TRBJ1-1, with TRBD1 perhaps the D gene, on 5 matching bases. The TCR originated in a human donor who was either an allogeneic HSCT recipient or a stem cell or donor lymphocyte infusion donor (not recorded which). It is not recorded whose cells these are; they may come from a transplant donor. The CDR3 in this case is CSARGTHPGGTEAFF. The bases read TGCAGTGCTAGAGGGACTCACCCCGGGGGCACTGAAGCTTTCTTT.